One sample yielded the 5 T cell receptor beta chains listed below, sequenced in a study of control samples from healthy donors and cancer patients (TCRdb year 2020). The library relied on the immunoSEQ multiplex PCR assay. TCRdb's version of the immuneACCESS table is confined to in-frame rearrangements and falls short of the full clone set. An unresolved V gene accounts for under half of the shortfall where checked; the remainder is of unknown origin. Present in this sample are about 130,000 clones, 85% to 95% of which were seen just once. The ten largest clonotypes hold approximately 14% of the sample. The sample consisted of PBMCs. The receptors come from a man aged 60 to 75 with colorectal cancer.

This rearrangement joins TRBV5-4 to TRBJ1-4; 8 positions agree with TRBD1. This CDR3 is built from 18 residues. The V segment lost 4 bases and the J segment 0 bases; nucleotides outside the gene matches: 11. Germline V lookup: CDR1 SGHNT, CDR2 YYREEE (reference sequence). The chain's CDR3 is CASSTRGQEYATNEKLFF. The CDR3 nucleotides read TGTGCCAGCAGCACCCGGGGACAGGAGTATGCAACTAATGAAAAACTGTTTTTT. The full variable domain, with the rest looked up from reference TRBV5-4 and TRBJ1-4, is ETGVTQSPTHLIKTRGQQVTLRCSSQSGHNTVSWYQQALGQGPQFIFQYYREEENGRGNFPPRFSGLQFPNYSSELNVNALELDDSALYLCASSTRGQEYATNEKLFFGSGTQLSVL.

Comments on this clone: Different DNA sequences within this sample yield the same CDR3. This chain connects TRBV9 to TRBJ1-3; no clear D gene. Germline CDR1 and CDR2: SGDLS and YYNGEE. V lost 0 bases and J lost 4, with 8 bases in between. The CDR3 extends over 14 amino acids. The CDR3 DNA reads TGTGCCAGCAGCGTAGCTTCCTCCGGAAACACCATATATTTT. Amino acid sequence: CASSVASSGNTIYF.

The gene calls are TRBV6-6 and TRBJ1-1, with 9 bases aligning to TRBD1. The CDR3 has 15 amino acids. The germline gives CDR1 MNHNY, CDR2 SVGAGI (reference sequence). J lost 0 bases, V lost 5 bases, and 4 bases had no gene match. In DNA, the CDR3 is TGTGCCAGCAGTCCGGGACAGGGTATGAACACTGAAGCTTTCTTT. Translation: CASSPGQGMNTEAFF.

V and J are TRBV30 and TRBJ1-1, with 9 bases identical to TRBD1. The CDR3 contains 15 residues. V was clipped by 1 base and J by 8 bases; unmatched bases: 11. CDR1 GTSNPN and CDR2 SVGIG come from the germline V gene (reference sequence). The CDR3 loop is CAWSALGTGREEAFF. CDR3 nucleotide sequence: TGTGCCTGGAGTGCCCTCGGGACAGGGCGGGAGGAAGCTTTCTTT.

The chain employs TRBV18 and TRBJ2-3; no definite D call. V was pared by 1 base and J by 6 bases, with 11 bases between. CDR1 KGHSH and CDR2 LQKENI come from the germline V gene. The CDR3 covers 14 residues. CDR3 in amino acids: CASSPRRAEDTQYF. The CDR3 DNA sequence: TGTGCCAGCTCACCACGACGGGCCGAGGATACGCAGTATTTT.